These 29 T cell receptor beta chains were all obtained from the same sample, sequenced in a study of T cell responses to AZD1222 COVID-19 vaccine. TCRdb's copy holds only in-frame clones and misses some; the assay was immunoSEQ multiplex PCR. The data show 110,000 to 150,000 clones, about 92% seen once. The input for sequencing was peripheral blood, taken after recovery from COVID-19. These receptor sequences come from an adult who had recovered from COVID-19.

The chain combines TRBV7-9 with TRBJ1-3; 7 nucleotides line up with TRBD1. The CDR3 is made up of 17 amino acids. The V and J ends lost 1 base and 3 bases, in that order; junction bases with no gene match: 9. Looked up from germline, CDR1 is SEHNR and CDR2 is FQNEAQ (reference sequence). CDR3 nucleotide sequence: TGTGCCAGCAGCTTAGAGACGGGACAGACAAGTGGAAACACCATATATTTT. It codes for CASSLETGQTSGNTIYF.

The V and J genes are TRBV2 and TRBJ1-5; D ambiguous. Trimming pared 9 bases from V and 2 bases from J, leaving 11 bases between. Germline loops: CDR1 SNHLY, CDR2 FYNNEI. The CDR3 covers 13 residues. This chain's CDR3 is CASSDLGNQPQHF. The DNA of the CDR3 is TGTGCCAGTAGCGACCTTGGCAATCAGCCCCAGCATTTT.

This clone was detected only once. The rearrangement links TRBV4-1 to TRBJ2-1; D is unresolved. The V gene lost 3 bases and the J gene lost 9 bases, with 9 bases spanning the gap. CDR1 is MGHRA, CDR2 YSYEKL, per germline. The length of the CDR3 is 12 residues. CDR3 protein: CASSHLMSEQFF. In nucleotides, the CDR3 is TGCGCCAGCAGCCATCTCATGAGTGAGCAGTTCTTC.

The rearrangement uses TRBV11-3 and TRBJ2-5; TRBD2 agrees at 12 bases. The CDR3 runs 15 residues. The germline V gene has CDR1 SGHNT and CDR2 YENEEA. The V and J ends lost 6 bases and 5 bases, in that order; junction bases with no gene match: 7. DNA of the CDR3: TGTGCCAGCAGTCTAGCGGGAGGGCCAGGGGAGACCCAGTACTTC. Protein product: CASSLAGGPGETQYF.

The V call is TRBV7-2, the J call TRBJ2-3; tentative D call: TRBD2 (5 bases). This CDR3 is built from 16 residues. CDR1 is SGHTA, CDR2 FQGNSA, per germline. The V end lost 5 bases, the J end lost 0 bases, and 15 bases lay between the germline ends. As DNA, the CDR3 is TGTGCCAGCAGCCTCGCGGGCTGGCGGAGCACAGATACGCAGTATTTT. Its protein product is CASSLAGWRSTDTQYF.

V is TRBV24-1 and J is TRBJ2-5, with D possibly being TRBD1 or TRBD2 (5 bases each). The CDR3 is 13 residues long. Germline loops: CDR1 KGHDR, CDR2 SFDVKD. The V end was cut by 7 bases, the J end by 2 bases, with 10 bases between. This chain's CDR3 is CATRGRPQETQYF. The DNA of the CDR3 is TGTGCCACCAGGGGACGGCCACAAGAGACCCAGTACTTC.

The chain employs TRBV6-5 and TRBJ1-4; possible D gene TRBD1, 6 bases. Trimming removed 6 bases at V and 4 bases at J, with 12 bases between. CDR1 MNHEY and CDR2 SVGAGI come from the germline V gene. The CDR3 totals 14 residues. The CDR3 region has the DNA TGTGCCAGCAGCGCAGGGGCCGTTAATGAAAAACTGTTTTTT. Amino acid sequence: CASSAGAVNEKLFF.

The chain carries TRBV6-5 and TRBJ1-2; the D gene is possibly TRBD1 (5 bases). This CDR3 is 15 amino acids long. Germline values: CDR1 MNHEY, CDR2 SVGAGI. Trimming left V 1 base short and J 5 bases short, with 14 bases between. The CDR3 DNA follows: TGTGCCAGCAGTTACTTTCAGGGCGACCGGTATGGCTACACCTTC. Its translation: CASSYFQGDRYGYTF.

The chain carries TRBV27 and TRBJ1-1, with no clear D. Germline V gene sequence: CDR1 MNHEY, CDR2 SMNVEV (reference sequence). Trimming removed 5 bases from V and 0 bases from J, with 13 bases in between. This CDR3 has 15 amino acids. The CDR3 DNA reads TGTGCCAGCAGTGCGTCCCCCGGGGTGAACACTGAAGCTTTCTTT. It yields the protein CASSASPGVNTEAFF.

This sequence joins TRBV19 and TRBJ2-1, with 11 bases fitting TRBD2. This CDR3 comprises 14 residues. V was pared by 4 bases and J by 4 bases, with 0 bases of the junction left unmatched. The V gene's germline CDR1 is LNHDA and CDR2 SQIVND (reference sequence). The CDR3 region has the DNA TGTGCCAGTAGTACTAGCGGGGGGTACAATGAGCAGTTCTTC. Amino acids: CASSTSGGYNEQFF.

The chain is built from TRBV7-3 and TRBJ2-1; D is unresolved. Germline CDR1 and CDR2: SGHTA and FQGTGA. The V end was cut by 2 bases, the J end by 9 bases, with 11 bases between. The CDR3 covers 13 residues. The CDR3 coding sequence is TGTGCCAGCAGCTTAGCCTATTTCGGTGAGCAGTTCTTC. Amino acid sequence: CASSLAYFGEQFF. Variable domain in full (rest from reference TRBV7-3 and TRBJ2-1): GAGVSQTPSNKVTEKGKYVELRCDPISGHTALYWYRQSLGQGPEFLIYFQGTGAADDSGLPNDRFFAVRPEGSVSTLKIQRTERGDSAVYLCASSLAYFGEQFFGPGTRLTVL.

V usage is TRBV28 and J usage is TRBJ1-2; D unresolved. The V gene's germline CDR1 is MDHEN and CDR2 SYDVKM. With 6 bases removed from V and 5 bases from J, the gap between germline ends came to 13 bases. There are 13 residues in the CDR3. DNA for the CDR3: TGTGCCAGCAGCCGGGCAGGAGGGTATGGCTACACCTTC. It encodes CASSRAGGYGYTF.

V and J are TRBV7-9 and TRBJ1-2; the match to TRBD1 covers 9 bases. The CDR3 contains 15 residues. Germline assignment: CDR1 SEHNR and CDR2 FQNEAQ (reference sequence). V was clipped by 5 bases and J by 6 bases; unmatched bases: 10. The CDR3 sequence: CASSGTGGAVDGYTF. The CDR3 DNA reads as TGTGCCAGCAGCGGTACAGGGGGCGCGGTAGATGGCTACACCTTC.

This rearrangement joins TRBV4-1 to TRBJ2-7; 11 bases match TRBD2. CDR1 MGHRA and CDR2 YSYEKL come from the germline V gene. The V and J ends lost 4 bases and 1 base, in that order; junction bases with no gene match: 12. The CDR3 sequence is 18 residues long. CDR3 sequence reads: CASSPRLAGLPVSYEQYF. The CDR3, as DNA: TGCGCCAGCAGCCCCCGACTAGCGGGACTTCCAGTATCCTACGAGCAGTACTTC.

The gene calls are TRBV2 and TRBJ2-1, with 10 bases lining up with TRBD2. Per germline, CDR1 SNHLY and CDR2 FYNNEI. This CDR3 contains 13 residues. After removal of 3 bases from V and 15 bases from J, the junction contained 8 bases not matched to a gene. CDR3 loop: CASSELASGSLFF. The CDR3 bases are TGTGCCAGCAGTGAGTTGGCTAGCGGGAGCCTGTTCTTC.

The V and J genes are TRBV30 and TRBJ1-4; D not certain. CDR3 length: 14 residues. Germline CDR1 GTSNPN, CDR2 SVGIG (reference sequence). V gave up 5 bases and J gave up 4 bases, with 14 bases separating them. Written as DNA, the CDR3 is TGTGCCTGGGATCCCGGGAACAGTAATGAAAAACTGTTTTTT. As protein: CAWDPGNSNEKLFF.

The chain recombines TRBV4-1 with TRBJ2-7; possibly TRBD1 or TRBD2 for D (6 bases each). CDR1 is MGHRA and CDR2 is YSYEKL in the germline V gene. The CDR3 is 13 residues long. Deletions cut 5 bases from V and 4 bases from J, with 12 bases between. In DNA, the CDR3 is TGCGCCAGCAGCAAACTAGGGGGGTACGAGCAGTACTTC. It encodes CASSKLGGYEQYF.

The rearrangement links TRBV7-6 to TRBJ1-6, with TRBD1 identical over 9 bases. The CDR3 has 16 amino acids. The trim removed 3 bases at V and 6 bases at J, leaving 6 bases unmatched. Looked up from germline, CDR1 is SGHVS and CDR2 is FNYEAQ. The CDR3 protein is CASSLGQGSSNSPLHF. As DNA, the CDR3 is TGTGCCAGCAGCTTGGGACAGGGCTCTTCTAATTCACCCCTCCACTTT.

The chain is built from TRBV2 and TRBJ1-1, with TRBD1 matching 10 bases. This CDR3 region has 15 residues. J was trimmed by 5 bases and V by 4 bases; bases with no gene match: 7. Germline CDR1 is SNHLY and CDR2 is FYNNEI. The CDR3 reads CASSVTGGRGTEAFF. The CDR3 coding sequence is TGTGCCAGCAGTGTGACAGGGGGCAGAGGGACTGAAGCTTTCTTT.

The genes are TRBV6-4 and TRBJ2-2; TRBD1 matches at 8 bases. The CDR3 is made up of 14 amino acids. The germline V gene encodes CDR1 MRHNA and CDR2 SNTAGT. With 3 bases clipped from V and 5 bases from J, the junction kept 2 bases outside the gene matches. CDR3 sequence (DNA): TGTGCCAGCAGTGAACAGGGGGGAACCGGGGAGCTGTTTTTT. It yields the protein CASSEQGGTGELFF.

CDR3 in DNA: TGTGCCAGCAGCTGGGGCACGGGGGGTGAAAAACTGTTTTTT. It encodes CASSWGTGGEKLFF. This chain joins TRBV7-8 and TRBJ1-4; the D gene is possibly TRBD1 (5 bases). The V end lost 4 bases, the J end lost 7 bases, and 13 bases lay between the germline ends. This CDR3 is 14 amino acids long. The germline gives CDR1 SGHVS, CDR2 FQNEAQ.

This sequence joins TRBV6-5 and TRBJ2-1, with a tentative D call TRBD2 (6 bases). Trimming took 2 bases from V and 5 from J, leaving 7 bases between them. The CDR3 runs to 13 residues. Germline CDR1 MNHEY, CDR2 SVGAGI. This chain's CDR3 is CASSYGGNNEQFF. The CDR3 nucleotides are TGTGCCAGCAGTTACGGCGGGAACAATGAGCAGTTCTTC.

The chain recombines TRBV30 with TRBJ1-1; unclear D gene. This CDR3 is built from 11 residues. V was cut by 4 bases and J by 1 base, with 4 bases left in between. In germline, CDR1 is GTSNPN, CDR2 SVGIG (reference sequence). The DNA of the CDR3 is TGTGCCTGGACCAGGAACACTGAAGCTTTCTTT. Amino acid sequence: CAWTRNTEAFF.

The chain combines TRBV27 with TRBJ2-7, with 12 bases lining up with TRBD2. From germline, CDR1 is MNHEY and CDR2 SMNVEV (reference sequence). V dropped 7 bases and J dropped 6; count of bases not matched to a gene: 7. This CDR3 region has 14 residues. The CDR3 sequence: CASIQLAGGAEQYF. CDR3 bases: TGTGCCAGCATTCAGCTAGCGGGAGGGGCCGAGCAGTACTTC.

The J gene is TRBJ2-2, the V gene TRBV19, with 13 positions matching TRBD2. The CDR3 contains 17 residues. CDR1 is LNHDA and CDR2 is SQIVND in the germline V gene (reference sequence). With 5 bases clipped from V and 4 bases from J, the junction kept 7 bases outside the gene matches. CDR3 region: CASSPLAGGPGTGELFF. The CDR3 bases are TGTGCCAGTAGTCCACTAGCGGGAGGGCCGGGCACCGGGGAGCTGTTTTTT.

The rearrangement joins TRBV2 to TRBJ1-5, with D unclear. Germline V lookup: CDR1 SNHLY, CDR2 FYNNEI. Trimming stripped 6 bases from V and 3 bases from J, with 12 bases between. The CDR3 spans 14 residues. The CDR3 nucleotides are TGTGCCAGCAGCGATAGGGCCCCCAATCAGCCCCAGCATTTT. Amino acid sequence: CASSDRAPNQPQHF.

The CDR3 sequence is CASSLSTHEQFF. As DNA, the CDR3 is TGCGCCAGCAGCTTGAGCACCCATGAGCAGTTCTTC. This chain uses TRBV5-1 with TRBJ2-1; D is unresolved. The V and J ends lost 1 base and 8 bases respectively, with 7 bases between them. Germline-derived CDR1 and CDR2 are SGHRS and YFSETQ. CDR3 length: 12 residues. The full variable domain, in which reference TRBV5-1 and TRBJ2-1 provide the parts outside the CDR3, is KAGVTQTPRYLIKTRGQQVTLSCSPISGHRSVSWYQQTPGQGLQFLFEYFSETQRNKGNFPGRFSGRQFSNSRSEMNVSTLELGDSALYLCASSLSTHEQFFGPGTRLTVL.

This chain connects TRBV30 to TRBJ2-7; D perhaps matches TRBD2 (6 bases). This CDR3 is built from 14 residues. The germline CDR1 and CDR2 sequences are GTSNPN and SVGIG (reference sequence). V lost 8 bases and J lost 4, with 21 bases in between. The CDR3 region has the DNA TGTGCCGGACGAACCCGGGACTTCGATTACGAGCAGTACTTC. Amino acids: CAGRTRDFDYEQYF. The full variable domain, completed using reference TRBV30 and TRBJ2-7, is SQTIHQWPATLVQPVGSPLSLECTVEGTSNPNLYWYRQAAGRGLQLLFYSVGIGQISSEVPQNLSASRPQDRQFILSSKKLLLSDSGFYLCAGRTRDFDYEQYFGPGTRLTVT.

This chain connects TRBV18 to TRBJ1-2; TRBD1 might be the D (5 bases). The V end lost 3 bases, the J end lost 3 bases, and 14 bases lay between the germline ends. CDR1 KGHSH and CDR2 LQKENI come from the germline V gene. This CDR3 comprises 15 residues. The CDR3 sequence is CASSPPGRKYYGYTF. As DNA, the CDR3 is TGTGCCAGCTCACCTCCGGGACGGAAATACTATGGCTACACCTTC.